The next 25 T cell receptor beta chains were all read from a single sample in a study of OX40 agonist ivuxolimab in advanced cancers. Libraries were prepared by immunoSEQ multiplex PCR; TCRdb keeps only in-frame clonotypes and omits some of them. This sample has tens of thousands of clones, with around 74% found just once. The sequenced sample was CD4+ or CD8+ T cells sorted from blood, obtained in a trial of the OX40 agonist ivuxolimab. The receptors shown here come from an adult with an advanced solid tumor such as melanoma, head and neck, liver or kidney cancer.

Note on this clone: Sequence at one end of the junction differs from germline and may be a read error. This chain links TRBV7-7 with TRBJ2-7; 10 nucleotides match TRBD1. The CDR3 is 15 residues long. The germline V gene encodes CDR1 SSHAT and CDR2 FNYEAQ (reference sequence). CDR3: CASSLNWGQGYEQYF. In DNA, the CDR3 is TGTGCTAGCAGCTTAAACTGGGGACAGGGGTACGAGCAGTACTTC. Based on the CDR3 plus reference TRBV7-7 and TRBJ2-7, the full variable domain is GAGVSQSPRYKVTKRGQDVTLRCDPISSHATLYWYQQALGQGPEFLTYFNYEAQPDKSGLPSDRFSAERPEGSISTLTIQRTEQRDSAMYRCASSLNWGQGYEQYFGPGTRLTVT.

The J gene is TRBJ2-1, the V gene TRBV7-6; 10 bases align to TRBD1. This CDR3 contains 15 residues. Germline-derived CDR1 and CDR2 are SGHVS and FNYEAQ. After removal of 4 bases from V and 2 bases from J, the junction contained 2 bases not matched to a gene. The DNA for the CDR3 is TGTGCCAGCAGCTCCGGGACAGGGGCCTACAATGAGCAGTTCTTC. Its protein product is CASSSGTGAYNEQFF.

The chain uses TRBV5-1 and TRBJ2-2; 9 positions agree with TRBD1. This CDR3 has 15 amino acids. V dropped 5 bases and J dropped 5; count of bases not matched to a gene: 7. CDR1 SGHRS and CDR2 YFSETQ come from the germline V gene. As DNA, the CDR3 is TGCGCCAGCAGACAGACAGGGGGTACTACCGGGGAGCTGTTTTTT. It translates to CASRQTGGTTGELFF.

The chain combines TRBV2 with TRBJ1-5; 9 bases are shared with TRBD1. The V gene end was trimmed by 5 bases and the J gene end by 1 base; junction bases not matched to a gene: 6. Germline values: CDR1 SNHLY, CDR2 FYNNEI. The CDR3 totals 16 residues. The CDR3 coding sequence is TGTGCCAGCAGTCAGGACAGGGGTGCGAGCAATCAGCCCCAGCATTTT. Its protein product is CASSQDRGASNQPQHF.

The gene calls are TRBV14 and TRBJ1-3; D unresolved. The CDR3 totals 14 residues. V dropped 4 bases and J dropped 0 bases, with 7 bases sitting between them. Germline CDR1 reads SGHDN; CDR2 reads FVKESK. The CDR3 loop is CASSPVSSGNTIYF. The CDR3, as DNA: TGTGCCAGCAGCCCAGTGAGCTCTGGAAACACCATATATTTT. Full variable domain (rest looked up from reference TRBV14 and TRBJ1-3): EAGVTQFPSHSVIEKGQTVTLRCDPISGHDNLYWYRRVMGKEIKFLLHFVKESKQDESGMPNNRFLAERTGGTYSTLKVQPAELEDSGVYFCASSPVSSGNTIYFGEGSWLTVV.

By share, this clone ranks as medium-sized. V is TRBV6-5 and J is TRBJ1-5; TRBD1 is a possible D gene (5 bases). Trimming shortened V by 6 bases and J by 9 bases, and 15 bases separated the two germline ends. The CDR3 has 13 residues. The V gene's germline CDR1 is MNHEY and CDR2 SVGAGI. CDR3 in amino acids: CASSNPGAGPQHF. CDR3 nucleotides: TGTGCCAGCAGCAACCCTGGGGCGGGGCCCCAGCATTTT.

The chain combines TRBV10-3 with TRBJ2-2; 10 bases agree with TRBD1. Germline-derived CDR1 and CDR2 are ENHRY and SYGVKD. This CDR3 comprises 15 residues. The V segment lost 3 bases and the J segment 5 bases; nucleotides outside the gene matches: 3. The CDR3 sequence: CAISDGQGETGELFF. The CDR3 nucleotides read TGTGCCATCAGTGACGGACAGGGGGAGACCGGGGAGCTGTTTTTT.

The rearrangement links TRBV11-3 to TRBJ2-7; D perhaps matches TRBD2 (5 bases). Germline loops: CDR1 SGHNT, CDR2 YENEEA. Trimming took 5 bases from V and 4 from J, leaving 12 bases between them. This CDR3 has 13 amino acids. The CDR3 spells CASSLAVEYEQYF. The CDR3 coding sequence is TGTGCCAGCAGCCTAGCAGTCGAGTACGAGCAGTACTTC.

This clone appeared a few times. The chain uses TRBV19 and TRBJ1-6; perhaps TRBD1 as D (6 bases). The length of the CDR3 is 15 residues. Germline V gives CDR1 LNHDA, CDR2 SQIVND (reference sequence). V lost 4 bases to trimming and J lost 9 bases, with 16 bases between them. The CDR3 protein is CASSTQGTSGSPLHF. The CDR3 coding sequence is TGTGCCAGTAGTACACAGGGTACCTCAGGTTCACCCCTCCACTTT.

Turning to this clone: Other DNA sequences in the same sample also yield this CDR3. The rearrangement links TRBV6-5 to TRBJ1-2, with 10 nucleotides matching TRBD1. The germline gives CDR1 MNHEY, CDR2 SVGAGI. With V trimmed by 6 bases and J by 2 bases, 3 bases remained unmatched. This CDR3 has 14 amino acids. CDR3 DNA: TGTGCCAGCAGGAGGGACAGGGGAAACTATGGCTACACCTTC. Translating gives CASRRDRGNYGYTF.

This chain links TRBV9 with TRBJ2-3, with D perhaps TRBD1 (5 bases). This CDR3 comprises 15 residues. From germline, CDR1 is SGDLS and CDR2 YYNGEE. V gave up 1 base and J gave up 2 bases, with 11 bases separating them. The CDR3: CASSVSNRPTDTQYF. The CDR3, as DNA: TGTGCCAGCAGCGTATCCAACAGGCCCACAGATACGCAGTATTTT.

This chain joins TRBV19 and TRBJ2-1; D may match TRBD1 or TRBD2 (5 bases each). CDR1 and CDR2 (germline): LNHDA, SQIVND (reference sequence). The V end was cut by 4 bases, the J end by 7 bases, with 14 bases between. The CDR3 length is 14 residues. CDR3 sequence: CASSRGNSRNEQFF. The CDR3 DNA reads TGTGCCAGTAGTAGGGGGAATTCTCGGAATGAGCAGTTCTTC. Based on the CDR3 plus reference TRBV19 and TRBJ2-1, the full variable domain is DGGITQSPKYLFRKEGQNVTLSCEQNLNHDAMYWYRQDPGQGLRLIYYSQIVNDFQKGDIAEGYSVSREKKESFPLTVTSAQKNPTAFYLCASSRGNSRNEQFFGPGTRLTVL.

In this sample, this clone turned up a few times. This rearrangement joins TRBV2 to TRBJ1-1; D remains ambiguous. Germline CDR1 and CDR2: SNHLY and FYNNEI. Trimming left V 4 bases short and J 3 bases short, with 3 bases between. CDR3 length: 11 residues. In DNA form, the CDR3 reads TGTGCCAGCAGTGTGTACACTGAAGCTTTCTTT. This gives the protein CASSVYTEAFF.

CDR3 residues: CASSFNRANYEQYF. CDR3 DNA: TGTGCCAGCAGCTTTAACCGGGCCAACTACGAGCAGTACTTC. V usage is TRBV16 and J usage is TRBJ2-7; D unclear. CDR1 is KGHSY and CDR2 is FQNENV in the germline V gene. Trimming removed 5 bases at V and 3 bases at J, with 14 bases between. The CDR3 is made up of 14 amino acids.

The chain joins TRBV7-3 to TRBJ1-2; 8 bases match TRBD1. With V trimmed by 5 bases and J by 12 bases, 11 bases remained unmatched. This CDR3 has 13 amino acids. Looked up from germline, CDR1 is SGHTA and CDR2 is FQGTGA. The CDR3: CASSPTGQGLNTF. DNA of the CDR3: TGTGCCAGCAGCCCCACTGGACAGGGTTTAAACACCTTC.

The chain uses TRBV5-1 and TRBJ1-1; D might be TRBD1 (5 bases). The germline gives CDR1 SGHRS, CDR2 YFSETQ. The CDR3 spans 13 residues. The V gene lost 4 bases and the J gene lost 1 base, with 8 bases spanning the gap. CDR3 nucleotides: TGCGCCAGCAGCATCGGGGCGAACACTGAAGCTTTCTTT. This encodes CASSIGANTEAFF.

The chain uses TRBV6-5 and TRBJ2-2; D unresolved. The V gene's germline CDR1 is MNHEY and CDR2 SVGAGI. Trimming stripped 2 bases from V and 5 bases from J, with 6 bases between. The CDR3 covers 13 residues. The CDR3 coding sequence is TGTGCCAGCAGTTACACCCAAACCGGGGAGCTGTTTTTT. It encodes CASSYTQTGELFF.

This clone showed up just once. The CDR3 protein is CASGLGTLNEKLFF. The CDR3 DNA follows: TGTGCCAGCGGACTGGGGACCCTTAATGAAAAACTGTTTTTT. The rearrangement joins TRBV2 to TRBJ1-4; TRBD1 is a possible D gene (5 bases). Germline loops: CDR1 SNHLY, CDR2 FYNNEI. The V end was cut by 8 bases, the J end by 4 bases, with 14 bases between. The CDR3 runs to 14 residues.

This chain uses TRBV6-6 with TRBJ2-5; TRBD1 agrees at 8 bases. There are 14 residues in the CDR3. Germline V gives CDR1 MNHNY, CDR2 SVGAGI (reference sequence). V shed 5 bases and J 3 bases; nucleotides not matched to a gene: 5. Written as DNA, the CDR3 is TGTGCCAGCAGTCCCCAGACAGGGGAAGAGACCCAGTACTTC. As protein: CASSPQTGEETQYF.

The rearrangement links TRBV7-7 to TRBJ2-5, with TRBD2 matching 14 bases. The CDR3 contains 17 residues. The germline V gene has CDR1 SSHAT and CDR2 FNYEAQ (reference sequence). The V and J ends lost 5 bases and 5 bases, in that order; junction bases with no gene match: 10. CDR3 nucleotides: TGTGCCAGCAGCCTCGGACTAGCGGGGGGACCTGGGGAGACCCAGTACTTC. This sequence encodes CASSLGLAGGPGETQYF.

The V gene is TRBV21-1, the J gene TRBJ1-6. TRBV21-1 is noted as a pseudogene. The CDR3 runs to 13 residues. The CDR3 sequence is CASGEGANSPLHF. The CDR3 region has the DNA TGTGCTTCCGGGGAGGGGGCTAATTCACCCCTCCACTTT.

This clone was seen only once. The rearrangement joins TRBV5-1 to TRBJ2-3; unclear D gene. Trimming stripped 4 bases from V and 3 bases from J, with 6 bases between. The germline gives CDR1 SGHRS, CDR2 YFSETQ. The CDR3 extends over 12 amino acids. Written as DNA, the CDR3 is TGCGCCAGCAGCACCGGGACAGATACGCAGTATTTT. Translation gives CASSTGTDTQYF.

Remarks on this clone: One junction end does not reproduce the germline sequence, and a read error may be involved. CDR3 in DNA: TGTGCCAGCAGTTTATATTCGACAGGGGGTTCTCGGTTC. Translating it yields CASSLYSTGGSRF. This chain joins TRBV28 and TRBJ2-7; TRBD1 aligns across 9 bases. Germline CDR1 MDHEN, CDR2 SYDVKM. The length of the CDR3 is 13 residues.

The V call is TRBV5-1, the J call TRBJ2-1, with a weak D call TRBD2 (5 bases). This CDR3 has 17 residues. Germline V gene data show CDR1 as SGHRS and CDR2 as YFSETQ. V was cut by 5 bases and J by 1 base, with 19 bases left in between. Here the CDR3 reads CASRPTTRIESYNEQFF. CDR3 nucleotide sequence: TGCGCCAGCAGACCCACCACTAGGATTGAATCCTACAATGAGCAGTTCTTC.

This chain connects TRBV30 to TRBJ2-4; no clear D gene. Per the germline V gene, CDR1 is GTSNPN and CDR2 is SVGIG (reference sequence). The CDR3 has 15 residues. V was pared by 0 bases and J by 0 bases, with 9 bases between. The CDR3, as DNA: TGTGCCTGGAGTGTAGGGTTGGTAGCCAAAAACATTCAGTACTTC. Encoded protein: CAWSVGLVAKNIQYF. The whole variable domain, filled in from reference TRBV30 and TRBJ2-4, reads SQTIHQWPATLVQPVGSPLSLECTVEGTSNPNLYWYRQAAGRGLQLLFYSVGIGQISSEVPQNLSASRPQDRQFILSSKKLLLSDSGFYLCAWSVGLVAKNIQYFGAGTRLSVL.